Listed below are T cell receptor beta chains from one sample, sequenced in a study of MAIT cells during Salmonella Paratyphi A infection. Each CDR3 protein gets one entry after TCRdb re-called the 5' RACE reads with MiXCR. The table has about 930 distinct CDR3 sequences, more than 20% seen once; the top ten hold under 45%. The sequencing used MAIT cells from PBMCs, collected at the middle sampling point of the challenge study. These receptors were collected from a person aged 18-70 years who was deliberately infected with Salmonella Paratyphi A in a paratyphoid fever challenge study. Each CDR3 is given with its conserved first and last residue. A D gene is named only where the DNA matches it firmly. Size is omitted from some rows. Given values are once, few, many or a class for expanded clones.

J gene	V gene	clone size	D gene	CDR3 protein	CDR3 DNA
TRBJ2-3	TRBV15	NA	TRBD2	CATSLSGGGPDTQYF	TGTGCCACCAGCCTTAGCGGGGGTGGCCCAGATACGCAGTATTTT
TRBJ2-3	TRBV6-4	large	TRBD2	CASSETSGGTDTQYF	TGTGCCAGCAGTGAGACTAGCGGGGGCACAGATACGCAGTATTTT
TRBJ1-1	TRBV6-4	hyperexpanded	NA	CASSESPANTEAFF	TGTGCCAGCAGTGAATCGCCGGCGAACACTGAAGCTTTCTTT
TRBJ2-5	TRBV7-2	hyperexpanded	NA	CASSLSSQTQYF	TGTGCCAGCAGCTTATCGTCCCAGACCCAGTACTTC
TRBJ2-3	TRBV6-4	medium-sized	TRBD2	CASSEGTSGTDTQYF	TGTGCCAGCAGTGAGGGGACTAGCGGCACAGATACGCAGTATTTT
TRBJ2-5	TRBV4-3	medium-sized	TRBD1	CASSQSQGASETQYF	TGCGCCAGCAGCCAATCTCAGGGGGCATCAGAGACCCAGTACTTC
TRBJ2-6	TRBV6-5	medium-sized	TRBD2	CASSYGTSSSGANVLTF	TGTGCCAGCAGTTACGGGACTAGCAGCTCTGGGGCCAACGTCCTGACTTTC
TRBJ2-1	TRBV4-2	NA	TRBD2	CASSPTSGGANEQFF	TGTGCCAGCAGCCCCACTAGCGGGGGGGCCAATGAGCAGTTCTTC
TRBJ2-5	TRBV4-2	NA	NA	CASSPHTGTAGTQYF	TGTGCCAGCAGCCCACACACCGGGACCGCGGGGACCCAGTACTTC
TRBJ2-7	TRBV4-2	medium-sized	TRBD1	CASSPGQDVGEQYF	TGTGCCAGCAGCCCGGGACAGGACGTCGGCGAGCAGTACTTC
TRBJ2-5	TRBV7-9	hyperexpanded	NA	CASSRAQGDVETQYF	TGTGCCAGCAGCCGGGCACAGGGTGATGTAGAGACCCAGTACTTC
TRBJ2-2	TRBV6-5	NA	TRBD2	CASSQATSGRITGELFF	TGTGCCAGCAGCCAAGCTACTAGCGGGAGGATCACCGGGGAGCTGTTTTTT
TRBJ2-7	TRBV20-1	medium-sized	NA	CSAYSGTSSYEQYF	TGCAGTGCCTACAGCGGGACAAGCTCCTACGAGCAGTACTTC
TRBJ2-3	TRBV15	few	NA	CATSRGAESTDTQYF	TGTGCCACCAGCAGAGGGGCGGAAAGCACAGATACGCAGTATTTT
TRBJ2-7	TRBV20-1	few	NA	CSARREGLYYEQYF	TGCAGTGCTAGAAGAGAGGGACTGTACTACGAGCAGTACTTC
TRBJ2-7	TRBV20-1	NA	NA	CREGGERDAYEQYF	TGCAGGGAGGGGGGGGAGAGGGACGCCTACGAGCAGTACTTC
TRBJ2-2	TRBV6-4	NA	NA	CASSEGGDTGELFF	TGTGCCAGCAGTGAGGGTGGAGACACCGGGGAGCTGTTTTTT
TRBJ2-7	TRBV20-1	NA	TRBD1	CSARTNSGTGDSYEQYF	TGCAGTGCTAGGACGAATAGCGGGACAGGGGATTCCTACGAGCAGTACTTC
TRBJ2-5	TRBV6-1	NA	NA	CASSEDGSGGVLTTQYF	TGTGCCAGCAGTGAAGATGGTTCCGGCGGGGTGTTGACAACCCAGTACTTC
TRBJ2-7	TRBV20-1	medium-sized	NA	CSARAGDTEQYF	TGCAGTGCTAGAGCGGGTGATACGGAGCAGTACTTC
TRBJ1-5	TRBV20-1	NA	NA	CSGINAEYSWGNQPQHF	TGCAGTGGTATCAACGCAGAGTACTCTTGGGGGAATCAGCCCCAGCATTTT
TRBJ1-5	TRBV6-1	NA	NA	CASSGGENQPQHF	TGTGCCAGCAGTGGCGGCGAAAATCAGCCCCAGCATTTT
TRBJ2-1	TRBV12-3/TRBV12-4	few	TRBD2	CASSTSGTYNEQFF	TGTGCCAGTTCGACTAGCGGGACTTACAATGAGCAGTTCTTC
TRBJ1-1	TRBV20-1	few	NA	CSAKEGANTEAFF	TGCAGTGCTAAGGAGGGTGCGAACACTGAAGCTTTCTTT
TRBJ2-1	TRBV6-2/TRBV6-3	few	TRBD2	CASSYRLAGAWEQFF	TGTGCCAGCAGTTATAGACTAGCGGGAGCCTGGGAGCAGTTCTTC
TRBJ1-2	TRBV5-1	few	NA	CASSFPGEGETYGYTF	TGCGCCAGCAGCTTTCCGGGAGAAGGCGAGACCTATGGCTACACCTTC
TRBJ2-7	TRBV20-1	NA	NA	CSARSDYEQYF	TGCAGTGCTAGAAGCGATTACGAGCAGTACTTC
TRBJ1-2	TRBV12-2	medium-sized	NA	CASRFGTERNYGYTF	TGTGCAAGTCGCTTCGGGACAGAAAGAAACTATGGCTACACCTTC
TRBJ2-1	TRBV6-4	many	TRBD2	CASSDSGTSPNEQFF	TGTGCCAGCAGTGACTCTGGGACTAGCCCCAATGAGCAGTTCTTC
TRBJ2-2	TRBV20-1	NA	TRBD2	CSARDGGRDGGELFF	TGCAGTGCTAGAGATGGCGGGAGAGATGGGGGGGAGCTGTTTTTT
TRBJ2-7	TRBV7-2	medium-sized	TRBD1	CASSIGDRDEQYF	TGTGCCAGCAGCATAGGGGACAGGGACGAGCAGTACTTC
TRBJ1-1	TRBV29-1	hyperexpanded	TRBD1	CSVESGQAITEAFF	TGCAGCGTTGAAAGTGGACAGGCGATCACTGAAGCTTTCTTT
TRBJ2-1	TRBV4-2	few	TRBD2	CASSQDETSGNEQFF	TGTGCCAGCAGCCAAGATGAGACTAGCGGGAATGAGCAGTTCTTC
TRBJ2-3	TRBV20-1	few	TRBD2	CSARDSGREVDTQYF	TGCAGTGCTAGAGATTCAGGGCGGGAGGTAGATACGCAGTATTTT
TRBJ1-1	TRBV4-1	medium-sized	NA	CASSQVDRNTEAFF	TGCGCCAGCAGCCAAGTGGACAGGAACACTGAAGCTTTCTTT
TRBJ2-1	TRBV3-1	large	NA	CASSQDEVYNEQFF	TGTGCCAGCAGCCAAGATGAGGTCTACAATGAGCAGTTCTTC
TRBJ2-7	TRBV7-6	medium-sized	TRBD1	CASSPGQGADEQYF	TGTGCCAGCAGCCCGGGACAGGGGGCCGACGAGCAGTACTTC
TRBJ2-1	TRBV20-1	few	TRBD2	CSARDLAGGDNEQFF	TGCAGTGCTAGAGATCTAGCGGGAGGGGACAATGAGCAGTTCTTC
TRBJ2-5	TRBV20-1	NA	NA	CSARRWAEQETQYF	TGCAGTGCTAGAAGGTGGGCCGAGCAAGAGACCCAGTACTTC
TRBJ2-3	TRBV6-4	few	NA	CASSDDSGRTTDTQYF	TGTGCCAGCAGCGATGACTCGGGGCGAACCACAGATACGCAGTATTTT
TRBJ2-1	TRBV4-1	medium-sized	TRBD2	CASSPGTSGGDEQFF	TGCGCCAGCAGCCCGGGCACTAGCGGGGGTGATGAGCAGTTCTTC
TRBJ2-1	TRBV6-4	few	TRBD2	CASSCKGLADNEQFF	TGTGCCAGCAGTTGCAAGGGACTAGCGGACAATGAGCAGTTCTTC
TRBJ2-3	TRBV7-9	NA	NA	CASSPIQVTQYF	TGTGCCAGCAGCCCCATCCAGGTTACGCAGTATTTT
TRBJ2-3	TRBV6-4	NA	NA	CASSGAEHTDTQYF	TGTGCCAGCAGTGGTGCGGAGCACACAGATACGCAGTATTTT
TRBJ1-1	TRBV6-5	large	NA	CATLSSRRTEAFF	TGTGCCACCTTAAGTTCTCGGCGGACTGAAGCTTTCTTT
TRBJ2-2	TRBV24-1	hyperexpanded	TRBD1	CATSDRDRETGELFF	TGTGCCACCAGTGATCGGGACAGGGAGACCGGGGAGCTGTTTTTT
TRBJ1-2	TRBV2	NA	NA	CASRVYNYGYTF	TGTGCCAGCAGGGTTTATAACTATGGCTACACCTTC
TRBJ1-6	TRBV20-1	medium-sized	NA	CSAHLNRGDNSPLHF	TGCAGTGCGCATTTAAATAGGGGCGATAATTCACCCCTCCACTTT
TRBJ2-7	TRBV20-1	few	NA	CSATPGTVDFSYEQYF	TGCAGTGCTACCCCCGGGACGGTGGATTTCTCCTACGAGCAGTACTTC
TRBJ2-5	TRBV20-1	medium-sized	TRBD2	CSARPLAGDSRETQYF	TGCAGTGCTCGCCCACTAGCGGGGGATTCCCGGGAGACCCAGTACTTC
TRBJ2-1	TRBV4-2	medium-sized	TRBD2	CASSQETGGSYNEQFF	TGTGCCAGCAGCCAAGAGACGGGAGGTTCCTACAATGAGCAGTTCTTC
TRBJ2-1	TRBV6-4	NA	TRBD1	CASSDGEGANEQFF	TGTGCCAGCAGTGACGGCGAGGGGGCCAATGAGCAGTTCTTC
TRBJ2-5	TRBV6-1	few	NA	CASSEEGSGGVLTTQYF	TGTGCCAGCAGTGAAGAGGGTTCCGGCGGGGTGTTGACAACCCAGTACTTC
TRBJ2-2	TRBV10-3	NA	NA	CAIRGRGDTGELFF	TGTGCCATCAGAGGAAGGGGCGACACCGGGGAGCTGTTTTTT